These 28 T cell receptor beta chains were sequenced from one sample in a study of brain T cells in children with intractable seizures. Measured with immunoSEQ multiplex PCR; TCRdb has only the in-frame clones, and not every one. Here the sample spans around 80,000 clones, around nine tenths being singletons. The specimen comprised peripheral blood, sampled at surgery. The source is a girl aged 2-9 years with Rasmussen encephalitis and intractable seizures.

The chain joins TRBV5-6 to TRBJ2-7; 10 bases fit TRBD2. Unmatched junction bases numbered 7, after V lost 4 bases and J lost 6 bases. Germline V gene data show CDR1 as SGHDT and CDR2 as YYEEEE. The CDR3 runs 14 residues. The CDR3 DNA follows: TGTGCCAGCAGCCGTCTAGCGGGAGTCTCCGAGCAGTACTTC. It is translated as CASSRLAGVSEQYF.

This chain links TRBV9 with TRBJ2-5; TRBD1 is a possible D gene (5 bases). V lost 0 bases and J lost 5, with 14 bases in between. In germline, CDR1 is SGDLS, CDR2 YYNGEE. The CDR3 is made up of 15 amino acids. The CDR3 bases are TGTGCCAGCAGCGTAGCTGGGGCCAGGATTGAGACCCAGTACTTC. It codes for CASSVAGARIETQYF.

This rearrangement joins TRBV7-3 to TRBJ2-1; a possible D gene is TRBD2 (6 bases). The CDR3 has 16 residues. With 1 base removed from V and 7 bases from J, the gap between germline ends came to 17 bases. Germline V gene lookup returns CDR1 SGHTA and CDR2 FQGTGA. CDR3 bases: TGTGCCAGCAGCTTAAATGGAGCGAATGCGGGGAATGAGCAGTTCTTC. This codes for CASSLNGANAGNEQFF.

V gene TRBV12-5 combines with J gene TRBJ2-3, with a possible D match to TRBD2 (5 bases). The CDR3 is made up of 15 amino acids. Germline V lookup: CDR1 LGHNT, CDR2 FRNRAP. The V gene lost 7 bases and the J gene lost 2 bases, with 16 bases spanning the gap. For the CDR3, the DNA is TGTGCTAGTGTCCTAAGCGGCCTACTCACAGATACGCAGTATTTT. Encoded protein: CASVLSGLLTDTQYF.

The gene calls are TRBV9 and TRBJ2-1; 12 bases match TRBD2. V lost 0 bases to trimming and J lost 6 bases; unmatched junction nucleotides: 1. The CDR3 totals 15 residues. Germline V CDR1 and CDR2: SGDLS, YYNGEE. The CDR3 sequence is CASSVASGGVNEQFF. The CDR3, as DNA: TGTGCCAGCAGCGTAGCTAGCGGGGGGGTCAATGAGCAGTTCTTC.

V usage is TRBV21-1 and J usage is TRBJ2-2; the tabulated D call, TRBD1, remains unverified against the DNA. TRBV21-1 is tagged as a pseudogene. The CDR3 runs to 12 residues. CDR3 DNA: TGTGCCAGACAGGGGAACACCGGGGAGCTGTTTTTT. This codes for CARQGNTGELFF.

Points on this clone: The junction shows a germline mismatch at one end, possibly a read error. The V call is TRBV12-5, the J call TRBJ1-3, with 8 bases that match TRBD1. The length of the CDR3 is 11 residues. The germline gives CDR1 LGHNT, CDR2 FRNRAP. The CDR3 sequence: CASGLLEGQDF. CDR3 DNA: TGTGCTAGTGGTTTGTTGGAGGGACAGGATTTT.

V is TRBV18 and J is TRBJ1-4; D may be TRBD1 (5 bases). V lost 3 bases and J 6 bases, leaving 11 bases between the germline ends. Germline V gene data show CDR1 as KGHSH and CDR2 as LQKENI. This CDR3 spans 14 amino acids. CDR3: CASSPFRADEKLFF. CDR3 DNA: TGTGCCAGCTCACCCTTCAGGGCGGATGAAAAACTGTTTTTT. Using reference TRBV18 and TRBJ1-4 for the parts outside the CDR3, the full variable domain is NAGVMQNPRHLVRRRGQEARLRCSPMKGHSHVYWYRQLPEEGLKFMVYLQKENIIDESGMPKERFSAEFPKEGPSILRIQQVVRGDSAAYFCASSPFRADEKLFFGSGTQLSVL.

This chain connects TRBV5-6 to TRBJ1-1, with 7 bases aligning to TRBD1. The germline CDR1 and CDR2 sequences are SGHDT and YYEEEE. The J segment lost 4 bases and the V segment lost 4 bases, leaving 7 bases of the junction unmatched. This CDR3 comprises 14 residues. The CDR3 nucleotides read TGTGCCAGCAGCACAGGGGTTTCTGGCACTGAAGCTTTCTTT. This sequence encodes CASSTGVSGTEAFF.

The chain combines TRBV18 with TRBJ1-6; D gene ambiguous. Germline CDR1 and CDR2: KGHSH and LQKENI. Trimming took 2 bases from V and 0 from J, leaving 5 bases between them. The CDR3 has 15 amino acids. The CDR3 region is CASSPIHSYNSPLHF. In DNA, the CDR3 is TGTGCCAGCTCACCAATACACTCCTATAATTCACCCCTCCACTTT.

The rearrangement joins TRBV11-2 to TRBJ1-2; 7 nucleotides match TRBD1. The V gene's germline CDR1 is SGHAT and CDR2 FQNNGV. V was pared by 5 bases and J by 4 bases, with 1 base of the junction left unmatched. The CDR3 extends over 12 amino acids. The CDR3 protein is CASSRDSYGYTF. The CDR3 nucleotides read TGTGCCAGCAGCCGGGACAGCTATGGCTACACCTTC. The full variable domain, in which reference TRBV11-2 and TRBJ1-2 provide the parts outside the CDR3, is EAGVAQSPRYKIIEKRQSVAFWCNPISGHATLYWYQQILGQGPKLLIQFQNNGVVDDSQLPKDRFSAERLKGVDSTLKIQPAKLEDSAVYLCASSRDSYGYTFGSGTRLTVV.

CDR3 region: CASSPRDREIAEAFF. The CDR3 DNA sequence: TGTGCCAGTAGTCCCCGGGACAGGGAAATAGCTGAAGCTTTCTTT. The chain combines TRBV19 with TRBJ1-1, with TRBD1 matching over 9 bases. This CDR3 is 15 amino acids long. Germline V gene lookup returns CDR1 LNHDA and CDR2 SQIVND (reference sequence). V lost 5 bases to trimming and J lost 6 bases; unmatched junction nucleotides: 10.

The chain recombines TRBV6-2 or TRBV6-3 with TRBJ2-1, with 7 positions matching TRBD2. CDR1 is MNHEY and CDR2 is SVGEGT in the germline V gene. CDR3 length: 17 residues. V trimming: 2 bases; J trimming: 4 bases; junction bases outside the gene matches: 11. The CDR3 protein is CASSYDVSSGLYNEQFF. Written as DNA, the CDR3 is TGTGCCAGCAGTTACGATGTCAGTAGCGGGTTGTACAATGAGCAGTTCTTC.

This chain uses TRBV29-1 with TRBJ2-3; D is ambiguous. Trimming stripped 4 bases from V and 1 base from J, with 9 bases between. The CDR3 consists of 13 residues. CDR1 and CDR2 (germline): SQVTM, ANQGSEA. CDR3 DNA: TGCAGCGTTGTGTACAGCCGCACAGATACGCAGTATTTT. Translated, it gives CSVVYSRTDTQYF.

This clone has only one observation. The V call is TRBV4-1, the J call TRBJ2-2; 13 nucleotides agree with TRBD2. The germline V gene has CDR1 MGHRA and CDR2 YSYEKL. The CDR3 contains 16 residues. The V segment lost 3 bases and the J segment 8 bases; nucleotides outside the gene matches: 6. The CDR3 DNA reads TGCGCCAGCAGCCACCTCGGACTAGCGGGAGCTGGGGAGCTGTTTTTT. This encodes CASSHLGLAGAGELFF.

V is TRBV19 and J is TRBJ1-4; 8 positions agree with TRBD1. The trim removed 6 bases at V and 5 bases at J, leaving 2 bases unmatched. Looked up from germline, CDR1 is LNHDA and CDR2 is SQIVND (reference sequence). CDR3 length: 13 residues. CDR3 nucleotides: TGTGCCAGTAGACAGGGGGGGAATGAAAAACTGTTTTTT. It encodes CASRQGGNEKLFF.

The chain joins TRBV5-1 to TRBJ2-5; D is undetermined. The germline V and J ends were trimmed by 4 bases and 5 bases, with 12 bases remaining between them. The CDR3 covers 13 residues. Germline-derived CDR1 and CDR2 are SGHRS and YFSETQ. The CDR3 here is CASSISFQETQYF. The CDR3 DNA reads as TGCGCCAGCAGCATAAGTTTTCAGGAGACCCAGTACTTC.

This clone has a single count. The chain uses TRBV2 and TRBJ2-3, with 9 bases identical to TRBD1. Unmatched junction bases numbered 9, after V lost 7 bases and J lost 4 bases. This CDR3 is 15 amino acids long. The germline V gene has CDR1 SNHLY and CDR2 FYNNEI. This CDR3 reads CASMQGQGMADTQYF. The CDR3 nucleotides are TGTGCCAGCATGCAAGGACAGGGGATGGCAGATACGCAGTATTTT.

The chain carries TRBV19 and TRBJ1-5; 9 nucleotides agree with TRBD1. CDR1 is LNHDA and CDR2 is SQIVND in the germline V gene (reference sequence). V trimming: 5 bases; J trimming: 1 base; junction bases outside the gene matches: 6. The CDR3 totals 16 residues. CDR3 coding DNA: TGTGCCAGTAGTCCGCGGACAGGGGTGAGCAATCAGCCCCAGCATTTT. The encoded protein is CASSPRTGVSNQPQHF. The entire variable domain, with the rest obtained from reference TRBV19 and TRBJ1-5, is as follows: DGGITQSPKYLFRKEGQNVTLSCEQNLNHDAMYWYRQDPGQGLRLIYYSQIVNDFQKGDIAEGYSVSREKKESFPLTVTSAQKNPTAFYLCASSPRTGVSNQPQHFGDGTRLSIL.

J is TRBJ1-6 and V is TRBV7-9, with 7 nucleotides matching TRBD1. Germline CDR1 reads SEHNR; CDR2 reads FQNEAQ (reference sequence). V shed 5 bases and J 6 bases; nucleotides not matched to a gene: 7. This CDR3 region has 15 residues. The CDR3 DNA follows: TGTGCCAGCAGCGGGGGACAGCGCCTTAATTCACCCCTCCACTTT. Its translation is CASSGGQRLNSPLHF.

This rearrangement joins TRBV5-6 to TRBJ2-1; no clear D gene. V gave up 0 bases and J gave up 0 bases, with 10 bases separating them. This CDR3 comprises 16 residues. Looked up from germline, CDR1 is SGHDT and CDR2 is YYEEEE. Here the CDR3 reads CASSLGTWASYNEQFF. The CDR3 coding sequence is TGTGCCAGCAGCTTGGGTACCTGGGCCTCCTACAATGAGCAGTTCTTC.

This rearrangement joins TRBV6-1 to TRBJ2-3; no clear D gene. CDR3 length: 14 amino acids. Trimming shortened V by 2 bases and J by 5 bases, and 11 bases separated the two germline ends. Germline loops: CDR1 MNHNS, CDR2 SASEGT. The CDR3 DNA sequence: TGTGCCAGCAGTGAACGGGTGCCTGGAGATACGCAGTATTTT. Protein sequence: CASSERVPGDTQYF.

V usage is TRBV30 and J usage is TRBJ2-5; D unresolved. Germline V gene lookup returns CDR1 GTSNPN and CDR2 SVGIG (reference sequence). This CDR3 spans 14 amino acids. With 1 base removed from V and 3 bases from J, the gap between germline ends came to 12 bases. CDR3 bases: TGTGCCTGGAGTGGGCCGGGCGGCAAAGAGACCCAGTACTTC. It codes for CAWSGPGGKETQYF. Using reference TRBV30 and TRBJ2-5 for the parts outside the CDR3, the full variable domain is SQTIHQWPATLVQPVGSPLSLECTVEGTSNPNLYWYRQAAGRGLQLLFYSVGIGQISSEVPQNLSASRPQDRQFILSSKKLLLSDSGFYLCAWSGPGGKETQYFGPGTRLLVL.

The V gene is TRBV19, the J gene TRBJ2-1, with D maybe TRBD1 (7 bases). Germline V gives CDR1 LNHDA, CDR2 SQIVND (reference sequence). This CDR3 has 17 residues. The V and J ends lost 8 bases and 2 bases respectively, with 22 bases between them. The chain's CDR3 is CASQGGDSPDPYNEQFF. CDR3 nucleotides: TGTGCCAGTCAGGGGGGCGATTCGCCCGATCCCTACAATGAGCAGTTCTTC.

This clone has only a few counts. The CDR3 DNA reads TGTGCCAGCAGCTCGCCGACAGGGGGCGACTATGGCTACACCTTC. Translating gives CASSSPTGGDYGYTF. This chain links TRBV5-6 with TRBJ1-2, with 10 nucleotides matching TRBD1. There are 15 residues in the CDR3. With 3 bases clipped from V and 3 bases from J, the junction kept 5 bases outside the gene matches. CDR1 and CDR2 (germline): SGHDT, YYEEEE.

The chain carries TRBV4-2 and TRBJ1-2; a weak D match, TRBD1 (6 bases). The V end was cut by 0 bases, the J end by 7 bases, with 9 bases between. The length of the CDR3 is 13 residues. Germline-derived CDR1 and CDR2 are LGHNA and YNFKEQ. The CDR3 spells CASSQETGSGYTF. The CDR3 region has the DNA TGTGCCAGCAGCCAAGAAACAGGGAGTGGCTACACCTTC.

The rearrangement uses TRBV27 and TRBJ1-1; D remains unclear. This CDR3 is built from 13 residues. Per germline, CDR1 MNHEY and CDR2 SMNVEV (reference sequence). Trimming cost V 8 bases and J 4 bases, with 14 bases left between them. The CDR3 nucleotides are TGTGCCAGCGGCGAGAGTCCCACCACTGAAGCTTTCTTT. Translation gives CASGESPTTEAFF.

The V and J genes are TRBV24-1 and TRBJ1-1; no reliable D call. The V end lost 1 base, the J end lost 2 bases, and 4 bases lay between the germline ends. The CDR3 extends over 13 amino acids. Germline-derived CDR1 and CDR2 are KGHDR and SFDVKD. The chain's CDR3 is CATSDLTNTEAFF. The CDR3 DNA is TGTGCCACCAGTGATTTAACTAACACTGAAGCTTTCTTT.